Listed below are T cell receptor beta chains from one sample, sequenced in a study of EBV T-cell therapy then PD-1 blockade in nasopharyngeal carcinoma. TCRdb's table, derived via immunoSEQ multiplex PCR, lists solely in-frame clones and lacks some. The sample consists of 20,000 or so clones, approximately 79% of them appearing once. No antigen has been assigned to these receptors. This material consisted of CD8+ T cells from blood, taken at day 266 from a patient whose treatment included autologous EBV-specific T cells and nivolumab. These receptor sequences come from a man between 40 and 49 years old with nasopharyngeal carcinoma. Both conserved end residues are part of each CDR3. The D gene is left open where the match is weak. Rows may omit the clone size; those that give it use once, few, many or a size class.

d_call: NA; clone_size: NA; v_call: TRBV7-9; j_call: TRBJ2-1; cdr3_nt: TGTGCCAGCCGTTATCTGGGGAATGAGCAGTTCTTC; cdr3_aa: CASRYLGNEQFF
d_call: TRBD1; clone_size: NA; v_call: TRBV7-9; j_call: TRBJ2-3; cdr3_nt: TGTGCCAGCAGGTCAAACAGGGGGATAGATACGCAGTATTTT; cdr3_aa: CASRSNRGIDTQYF
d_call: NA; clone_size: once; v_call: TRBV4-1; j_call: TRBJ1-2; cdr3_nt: TGCGCCAGCAGCCAAGTTAACCTCGGGGATGGCTACACCTTC; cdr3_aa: CASSQVNLGDGYTF
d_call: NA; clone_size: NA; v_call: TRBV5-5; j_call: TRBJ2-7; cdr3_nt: TGTGCCAGCAGCTCAAATTACGAGCAGTACTTC; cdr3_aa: CASSSNYEQYF
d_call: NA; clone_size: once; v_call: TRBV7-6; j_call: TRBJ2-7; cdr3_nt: TGTGCCAGCAGCAGCGGACCGAACTACGAGCAGTACTTC; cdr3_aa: CASSSGPNYEQYF
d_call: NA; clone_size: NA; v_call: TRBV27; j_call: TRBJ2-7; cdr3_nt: TGTGCCAGCAGTTTATTTTTCCCCTACGAGCAGTACTTC; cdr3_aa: CASSLFFPYEQYF
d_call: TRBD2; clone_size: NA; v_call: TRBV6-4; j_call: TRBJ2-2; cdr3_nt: TGTGCCAGCAGTGAGCGGGGGGACACCGGGGAGCTGTTTTTT; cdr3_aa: CASSERGDTGELFF
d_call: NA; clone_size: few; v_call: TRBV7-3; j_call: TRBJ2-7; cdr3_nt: TGTGCCAGCAGCTTAATGCCCGGAGCCTACGAGCAGTACTTC; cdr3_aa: CASSLMPGAYEQYF
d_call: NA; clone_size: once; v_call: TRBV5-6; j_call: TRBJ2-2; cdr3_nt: TGTGCCAGCAGCTGGGGGGATGCAAAGGGCGGGGAGCTGTTTTTT; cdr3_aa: CASSWGDAKGGELFF
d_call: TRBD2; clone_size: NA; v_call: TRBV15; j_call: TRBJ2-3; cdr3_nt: TGTGCCACCAGCGGGACTAGCGGGGGAGTTGTAGATACGCAGTATTTT; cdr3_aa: CATSGTSGGVVDTQYF
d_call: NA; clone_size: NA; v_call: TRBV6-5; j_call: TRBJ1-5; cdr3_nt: TGTGCCAGCAGCCTTGGGGGTTCACAGCCCCAGCATTTT; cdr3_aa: CASSLGGSQPQHF
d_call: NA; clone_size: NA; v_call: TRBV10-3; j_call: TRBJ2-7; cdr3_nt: TGTGCCATCAGTGGAGGCTTCTCCTACGAGCAGTACTTC; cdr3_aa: CAISGGFSYEQYF
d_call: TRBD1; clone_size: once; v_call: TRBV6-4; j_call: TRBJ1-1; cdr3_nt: TGTGCCAGCAGTGAGGGGACAGACCAGTCTGAAGCTTTCTTT; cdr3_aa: CASSEGTDQSEAFF
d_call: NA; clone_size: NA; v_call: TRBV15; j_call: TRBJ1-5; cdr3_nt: TGTGCCACCAGCAGAGATCGGGGGTACGGACCCCAGCATTTT; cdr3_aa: CATSRDRGYGPQHF
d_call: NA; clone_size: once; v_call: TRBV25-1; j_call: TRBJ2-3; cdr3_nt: TGTGCCAGCAGTGAATATGTCGCCCGGGCAGATACGCAGTATTTT; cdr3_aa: CASSEYVARADTQYF
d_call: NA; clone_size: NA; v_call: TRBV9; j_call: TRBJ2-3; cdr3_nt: TGTGCCAGCAACACCGGTGGGCAGTTATACACAGATACGCAGTATTTT; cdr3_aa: CASNTGGQLYTDTQYF
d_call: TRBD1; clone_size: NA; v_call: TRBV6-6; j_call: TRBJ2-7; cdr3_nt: TGTGCCAGCAGTTACGGGACAGGGGGTTTCTACGAGCAGTACTTC; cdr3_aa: CASSYGTGGFYEQYF
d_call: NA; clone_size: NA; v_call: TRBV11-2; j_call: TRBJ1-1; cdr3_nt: TGTGCCAGCACCATCAACACTGAAGCTTTCTTT; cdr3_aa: CASTINTEAFF
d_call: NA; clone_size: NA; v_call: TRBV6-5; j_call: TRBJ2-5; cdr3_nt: TGTGCCAGCAGTCTCTCACAGTACCAAGAGACCCAGTACTTC; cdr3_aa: CASSLSQYQETQYF
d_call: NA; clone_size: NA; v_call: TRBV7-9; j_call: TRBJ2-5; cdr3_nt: TGTGCCAGCAGCTTAATTGGCCGGCAAGAGACCCAGTACTTC; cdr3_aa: CASSLIGRQETQYF
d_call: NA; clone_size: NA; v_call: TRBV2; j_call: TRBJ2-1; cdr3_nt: TGTGCCAGCAGGACAGGCTGGTCCTACAATGAGCAGTTCTTC; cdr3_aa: CASRTGWSYNEQFF
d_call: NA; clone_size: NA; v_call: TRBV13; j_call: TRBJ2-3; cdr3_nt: TGTGCCAGCAGCCCCCGTAATATGAACCAGGCAGATACGCAGTATTTT; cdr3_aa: CASSPRNMNQADTQYF
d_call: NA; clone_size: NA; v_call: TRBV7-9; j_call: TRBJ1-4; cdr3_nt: TGTGCCAGCAGCTTAGTAGAAAAGGACAGAGCAAAACTGTTTTTT; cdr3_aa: CASSLVEKDRAKLFF